Below, 20 T cell receptor beta chains from the same sample are listed, as sequenced in a study of T-cell memory formation after mild COVID-19. A single record per CDR3 protein comes from TCRdb applying MiXCR to the 5' RACE reads. The data contain nearly 110,000 distinct CDR3 sequences, approximately 17% of them singletons. The specimen was PBMCs or a T cell subset sorted from them (not recorded which). These receptors all stem from an adult woman who had mild COVID-19 (a few samples of this study predate the infection). Cell type and time point are not known.

This clonotype has a handful of counts. The chain links TRBV12-3 or TRBV12-4 to TRBJ2-1, with 8 positions matching TRBD1. V lost 7 bases, J lost 9 bases, and 8 bases stayed unmatched. The CDR3 consists of 13 residues. The CDR3 coding sequence is TGTGCCAGCATCCAGGGGGCCCATACTGAGCAGTTCTTC. It specifies CASIQGAHTEQFF.

In this sample, this clonotype turned up a few times. The chain is built from TRBV7-9 and TRBJ2-2; D is uncertain. CDR3 length: 12 residues. Trimming shortened V by 5 bases and J by 6 bases, and 7 bases separated the two germline ends. Germline CDR1 reads SEHNR; CDR2 reads FQNEAQ (reference sequence). CDR3 amino acids: CASSVSPGELFF. CDR3 sequence (DNA): TGTGCCAGCAGCGTGAGCCCCGGGGAGCTGTTTTTT.

V gene TRBV29-1 combines with J gene TRBJ2-3; 7 positions match TRBD2. This CDR3 region has 17 residues. V lost 6 bases, J lost 2 bases, and 17 bases stayed unmatched. Germline CDR1 is SQVTM and CDR2 is ANQGSEA. The chain's CDR3 is CSVDRTSSGVSTDTQYF. The DNA for the CDR3 is TGCAGCGTGGACCGGACCTCTAGCGGAGTCTCCACAGATACGCAGTATTTT.

The J gene is TRBJ2-1, the V gene TRBV27; a weak D match, TRBD2 (5 bases). The CDR3 sequence is 14 residues long. Germline V lookup: CDR1 MNHEY, CDR2 SMNVEV (reference sequence). The V end lost 1 base, the J end lost 6 bases, and 10 bases lay between the germline ends. The CDR3 spells CASSLFLASNEQFF. CDR3 nucleotide sequence: TGTGCCAGCAGTTTATTCCTAGCAAGCAATGAGCAGTTCTTC.

The chain couples TRBV4-3 to TRBJ2-1, with 11 bases lining up with TRBD2. This CDR3 is built from 19 residues. The germline gives CDR1 LGHNA, CDR2 YSLEER. The V and J ends lost 4 bases and 2 bases, in that order; junction bases with no gene match: 13. The CDR3 is CASSRLAGGPEQTYNEQFF. In DNA, the CDR3 is TGCGCCAGCAGCCGATTAGCGGGAGGGCCTGAACAAACCTACAATGAGCAGTTCTTC.

This clonotype was picked up a small number of times. The V gene is TRBV30, the J gene TRBJ2-1; D not certain. The CDR3 runs 16 residues. Germline lookup yields CDR1 GTSNPN and CDR2 SVGIG (reference sequence). V was cut by 0 bases and J by 0 bases, with 12 bases left in between. The CDR3 here is CAWSVKLASSYNEQFF. CDR3 sequence (DNA): TGTGCCTGGAGTGTTAAGTTGGCGAGCTCCTACAATGAGCAGTTCTTC.

This clonotype was counted between two and nine times. This sequence joins TRBV7-6 and TRBJ1-6; D might be TRBD1 (6 bases). Per germline, CDR1 SGHVS and CDR2 FNYEAQ. The CDR3 is 15 residues long. Trimming took off 1 base at V and 7 bases at J, with 11 bases between the two ends. CDR3 coding DNA: TGTGCCAGCAGCTTAGGAGGGGGGACCAATTCACCCCTCCACTTT. Protein product: CASSLGGGTNSPLHF.

The DNA of the CDR3 is TGTGCCAGCAGTTTAGGCGGATTGAACACCGGGGAGCTGTTTTTT. Protein product: CASSLGGLNTGELFF. V is TRBV12-3 or TRBV12-4 and J is TRBJ2-2; D is uncertain. This CDR3 spans 15 amino acids. V was clipped by 1 base and J by 1 base, with 7 bases between them.

This chain connects TRBV13 to TRBJ1-1, with a tentative D call TRBD1 (5 bases). The V end was cut by 7 bases, the J end by 0 bases, with 12 bases between. Germline V gives CDR1 PRHDT, CDR2 FYEKMQ (reference sequence). The CDR3 covers 14 residues. CDR3 bases: TGTGCCAGCACCGAGGGGCTTCTGAACACTGAAGCTTTCTTT. It specifies CASTEGLLNTEAFF.

This clonotype came up a few times. The chain has TRBV6-2 or TRBV6-3 and TRBJ2-5; a possible D gene is TRBD2 (6 bases). CDR3 size: 12 residues. V lost 7 bases to trimming and J lost 5 bases, with 11 bases between them. CDR1 is MNHEY, CDR2 SVGEGT, per germline. The CDR3: CASIGGLETQYF. CDR3 nucleotide sequence: TGTGCCAGCATCGGGGGTTTGGAGACCCAGTACTTC.

This sequence joins TRBV12-3 or TRBV12-4 and TRBJ1-4, with 9 bases aligning to TRBD1. The CDR3 length is 16 residues. The V gene end was trimmed by 6 bases and the J gene end by 8 bases; junction bases not matched to a gene: 13. As DNA, the CDR3 is TGTGCCAGCAGCCGTACACTGGGACAGGGAGGCGAAAAACTGTTTTTT. As protein: CASSRTLGQGGEKLFF.

This clonotype came up a few times. The chain recombines TRBV7-9 with TRBJ2-6; 7 nucleotides align to TRBD2. CDR1 is SEHNR, CDR2 FQNEAQ, per germline (reference sequence). The CDR3 totals 20 residues. V lost 8 bases to trimming and J lost 1 base; unmatched junction nucleotides: 20. CDR3 residues: CASLLPASGDPPSGANVLTF. In DNA form, the CDR3 reads TGTGCCAGCCTGCTCCCGGCTAGCGGAGATCCGCCATCTGGGGCCAACGTCCTGACTTTC.

The CDR3 sequence is CASSTSRRPNYEQYF. The CDR3 coding sequence is TGTGCCAGCAGCACTTCTAGAAGGCCAAACTACGAGCAGTACTTC. The rearrangement joins TRBV12-3 or TRBV12-4 to TRBJ2-7; D remains unclear. Trimming took 6 bases from V and 3 from J, leaving 18 bases between them. There are 15 residues in the CDR3.

J is TRBJ2-6 and V is TRBV15; perhaps TRBD1 as D (5 bases). The germline V and J ends were trimmed by 3 bases and 0 bases, with 15 bases remaining between them. The CDR3 length is 18 residues. Per the germline V gene, CDR1 is LNHNV and CDR2 is YYDKDF (reference sequence). CDR3 loop: CATSSLMATVSGANVLTF. CDR3 in DNA: TGTGCCACCAGCAGCCTAATGGCGACAGTCTCTGGGGCCAACGTCCTGACTTTC.

This rearrangement joins TRBV7-2 to TRBJ2-5; the match to TRBD2 covers 11 bases. Germline V gives CDR1 SGHTA, CDR2 FQGNSA. The CDR3 extends over 17 amino acids. The V segment lost 1 base and the J segment 5 bases; nucleotides outside the gene matches: 9. The CDR3 protein is CASSLELAGGPEETQYF. In DNA, the CDR3 is TGTGCCAGCAGCTTAGAGTTAGCGGGAGGGCCGGAGGAGACCCAGTACTTC.

In this sample, this clonotype turned up a few times. The chain has TRBV5-1 and TRBJ2-7; TRBD2 matches 7 bases. The CDR3 covers 13 residues. Germline assignment: CDR1 SGHRS and CDR2 YFSETQ. Trimming at V came to 6 bases and at J to 2 bases, leaving 5 bases not matched to a gene. CDR3 amino acids: CASKAGEPYEQYF. The CDR3 nucleotides read TGCGCCAGCAAGGCGGGAGAGCCCTACGAGCAGTACTTC. The variable domain in full, with the rest retrieved from reference TRBV5-1 and TRBJ2-7, is KAGVTQTPRYLIKTRGQQVTLSCSPISGHRSVSWYQQTPGQGLQFLFEYFSETQRNKGNFPGRFSGRQFSNSRSEMNVSTLELGDSALYLCASKAGEPYEQYFGPGTRLTVT.

J is TRBJ2-4 and V is TRBV5-1; D remains ambiguous. The germline CDR1 and CDR2 sequences are SGHRS and YFSETQ. Trimming shortened V by 4 bases and J by 8 bases, and 22 bases separated the two germline ends. The CDR3 runs to 16 residues. CDR3 nucleotides: TGCGCCAGCAGCCCCCTGTTTGATATCCCTGAGGACATTCAGTACTTC. It translates to CASSPLFDIPEDIQYF.

The chain has TRBV7-6 and TRBJ2-1; D may match TRBD1 or TRBD2 (5 bases each). This CDR3 is built from 14 residues. Per the germline V gene, CDR1 is SGHVS and CDR2 is FNYEAQ. V lost 0 bases to trimming and J lost 7 bases, with 10 bases between them. CDR3 DNA: TGTGCCAGCAGCTTAGCGCACGAGGGGAATGAGCAGTTCTTC. Amino acid sequence: CASSLAHEGNEQFF.

This clonotype was recorded a few times. V gene TRBV24-1 combines with J gene TRBJ2-1; a possible D gene is TRBD1 (6 bases). V lost 7 bases, J lost 3 bases, and 15 bases lay in between. This CDR3 spans 15 amino acids. CDR1 KGHDR and CDR2 SFDVKD come from the germline V gene. The CDR3 sequence is CATRDGQGNYNEQFF. The CDR3 bases are TGTGCCACCAGGGACGGGCAGGGGAACTACAATGAGCAGTTCTTC.

The chain carries TRBV7-9 and TRBJ2-1; maybe TRBD2 (5 bases). Germline assignment: CDR1 SEHNR and CDR2 FQNEAQ (reference sequence). The CDR3 is made up of 15 amino acids. V lost 5 bases, J lost 6 bases, and 17 bases lay in between. The CDR3 region has the DNA TGTGCCAGCAGCCCTACAGCGGCTCCGGGCAATGAGCAGTTCTTC. Translated, it gives CASSPTAAPGNEQFF.